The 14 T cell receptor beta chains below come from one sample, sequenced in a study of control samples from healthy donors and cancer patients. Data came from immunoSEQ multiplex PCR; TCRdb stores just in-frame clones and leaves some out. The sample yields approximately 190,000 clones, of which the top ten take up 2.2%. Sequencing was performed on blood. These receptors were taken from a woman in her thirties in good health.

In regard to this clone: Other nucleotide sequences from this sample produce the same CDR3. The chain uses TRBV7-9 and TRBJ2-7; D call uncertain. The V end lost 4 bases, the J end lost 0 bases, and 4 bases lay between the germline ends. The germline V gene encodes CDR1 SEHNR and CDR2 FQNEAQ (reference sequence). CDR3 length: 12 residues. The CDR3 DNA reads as TGTGCCAGCAGCTCCAGCTCCTACGAGCAGTACTTC. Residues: CASSSSSYEQYF.

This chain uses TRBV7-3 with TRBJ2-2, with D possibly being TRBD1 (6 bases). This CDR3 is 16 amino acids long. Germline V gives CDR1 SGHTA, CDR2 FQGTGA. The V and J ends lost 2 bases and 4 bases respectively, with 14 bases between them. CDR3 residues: CASSLHSRGTTGELFF. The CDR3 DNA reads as TGTGCCAGCAGCTTACATTCGAGGGGGACCACCGGGGAGCTGTTTTTT. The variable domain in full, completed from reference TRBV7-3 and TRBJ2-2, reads GAGVSQTPSNKVTEKGKYVELRCDPISGHTALYWYRQSLGQGPEFLIYFQGTGAADDSGLPNDRFFAVRPEGSVSTLKIQRTERGDSAVYLCASSLHSRGTTGELFFGEGSRLTVL.

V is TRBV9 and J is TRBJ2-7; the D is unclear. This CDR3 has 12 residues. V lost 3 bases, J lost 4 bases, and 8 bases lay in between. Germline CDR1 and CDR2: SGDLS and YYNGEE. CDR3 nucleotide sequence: TGTGCCAGCAGCGGATCTGATTACGAGCAGTACTTC. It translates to CASSGSDYEQYF.

The CDR3 sequence: CASSLLQSSNQPQHF. The CDR3 nucleotides are TGTGCCAGCAGTTTACTCCAGAGTAGCAATCAGCCCCAGCATTTT. The chain employs TRBV28 and TRBJ1-5; D is uncertain. Germline loops: CDR1 MDHEN, CDR2 SYDVKM. The CDR3 totals 15 residues. V gave up 2 bases and J gave up 0 bases, with 8 bases separating them.

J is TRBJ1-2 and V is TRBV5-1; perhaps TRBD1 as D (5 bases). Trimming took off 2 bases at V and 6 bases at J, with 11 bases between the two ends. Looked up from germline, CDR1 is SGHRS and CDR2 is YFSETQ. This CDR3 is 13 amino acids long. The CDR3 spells CASSFTGSDGYTF. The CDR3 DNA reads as TGCGCCAGCAGCTTTACAGGTTCGGATGGCTACACCTTC.

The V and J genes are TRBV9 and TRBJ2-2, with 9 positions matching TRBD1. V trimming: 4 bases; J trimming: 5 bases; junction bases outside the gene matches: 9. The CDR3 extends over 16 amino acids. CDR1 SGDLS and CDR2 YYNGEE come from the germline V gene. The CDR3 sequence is CASSLRGQGSTGELFF. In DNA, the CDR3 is TGTGCCAGCAGCCTCCGGGGACAGGGAAGTACCGGGGAGCTGTTTTTT.

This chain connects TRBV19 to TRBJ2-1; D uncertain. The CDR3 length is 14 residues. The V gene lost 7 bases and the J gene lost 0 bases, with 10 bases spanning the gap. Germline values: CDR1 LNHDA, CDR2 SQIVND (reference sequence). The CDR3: CASTPASSYNEQFF. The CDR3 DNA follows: TGTGCCAGTACCCCGGCTAGCTCCTACAATGAGCAGTTCTTC.

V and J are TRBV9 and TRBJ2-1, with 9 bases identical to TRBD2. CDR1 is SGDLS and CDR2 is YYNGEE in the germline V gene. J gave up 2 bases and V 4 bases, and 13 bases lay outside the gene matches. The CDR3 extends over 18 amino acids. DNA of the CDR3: TGTGCCAGCAGCACCCCCGGGTCTAGCGGGGACCCCTACAATGAGCAGTTCTTC. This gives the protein CASSTPGSSGDPYNEQFF. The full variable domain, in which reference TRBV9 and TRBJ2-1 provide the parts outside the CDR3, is DSGVTQTPKHLITATGQRVTLRCSPRSGDLSVYWYQQSLDQGLQFLIQYYNGEERAKGNILERFSAQQFPDLHSELNLSSLELGDSALYFCASSTPGSSGDPYNEQFFGPGTRLTVL.

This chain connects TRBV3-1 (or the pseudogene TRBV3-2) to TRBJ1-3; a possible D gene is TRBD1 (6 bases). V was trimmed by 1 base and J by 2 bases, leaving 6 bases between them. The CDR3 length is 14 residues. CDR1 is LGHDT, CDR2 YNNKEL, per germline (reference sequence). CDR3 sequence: CASSQGGPGNTIYF. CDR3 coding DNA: TGTGCCAGCAGCCAAGGGGGGCCTGGAAACACCATATATTTT.

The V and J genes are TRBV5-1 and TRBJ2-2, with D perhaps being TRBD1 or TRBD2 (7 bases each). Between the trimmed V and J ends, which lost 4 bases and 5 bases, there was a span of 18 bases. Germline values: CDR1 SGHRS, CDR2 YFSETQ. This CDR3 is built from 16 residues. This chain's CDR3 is CASSTSGGARTGELFF. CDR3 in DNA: TGCGCCAGCAGCACCTCAGGGGGGGCGAGAACCGGGGAGCTGTTTTTT.

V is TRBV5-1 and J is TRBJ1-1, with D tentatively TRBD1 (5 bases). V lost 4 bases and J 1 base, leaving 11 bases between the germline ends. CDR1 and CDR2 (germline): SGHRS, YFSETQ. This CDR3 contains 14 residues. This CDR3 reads CASSQQGANTEAFF. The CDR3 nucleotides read TGCGCCAGCAGCCAGCAGGGTGCGAACACTGAAGCTTTCTTT. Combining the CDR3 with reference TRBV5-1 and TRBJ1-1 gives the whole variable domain KAGVTQTPRYLIKTRGQQVTLSCSPISGHRSVSWYQQTPGQGLQFLFEYFSETQRNKGNFPGRFSGRQFSNSRSEMNVSTLELGDSALYLCASSQQGANTEAFFGQGTRLTVV.

This chain's CDR3 is CASSQDSSGGREQFF. CDR3 in DNA: TGTGCCAGCAGCCAAGATAGTAGCGGGGGACGCGAGCAGTTCTTC. The gene calls are TRBV3-1 (or the pseudogene TRBV3-2) and TRBJ2-1; TRBD2 agrees at 9 bases. Germline V lookup: CDR1 LGHDT, CDR2 YNNKEL (reference sequence). The CDR3 spans 15 residues. The V and J ends lost 0 bases and 10 bases, in that order; junction bases with no gene match: 7.

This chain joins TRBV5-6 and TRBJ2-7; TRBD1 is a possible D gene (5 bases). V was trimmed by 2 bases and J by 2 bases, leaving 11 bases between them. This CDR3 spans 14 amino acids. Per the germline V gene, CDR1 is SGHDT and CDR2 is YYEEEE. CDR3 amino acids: CASSLWGRAYEQYF. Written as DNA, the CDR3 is TGTGCCAGCAGCTTATGGGGCAGAGCCTACGAGCAGTACTTC.

The CDR3 DNA reads TGCGCCAGCAGTCCCATACTACAGGACTTCTATAGCAATCAGCCCCAGCATTTT. This translates into CASSPILQDFYSNQPQHF. V gene TRBV23-1 combines with J gene TRBJ1-5; tentatively, D is TRBD1 (5 bases). TRBV23-1 is identified as an open reading frame with a role that is uncertain. V was trimmed by 4 bases and J by 0 bases, leaving 19 bases between them. The CDR3 consists of 18 residues.